Sequencing of this T cell receptor beta chain was carried out in a study of tissue T cells after allogeneic stem cell transplantation. Study-level points and caveats: Which tissue TCRs were alloreactive or antigen-specific was not determined. Some clones might be persisting host cells. Blood and spleen captured only part of the tissue TCR repertoire. Anatomically similar tissues had similar TCR repertoires within each patient. Across patients, clones rarely overlapped, yet motif clusters were shared tissue-specifically.

Assay used: immunoSEQ multiplex PCR; TCRdb lists only in-frame clones, some missing. Among some 48,000 clones listed, 73% were seen once. A remark on this clone: Its antigen is currently unknown. Each gene name is a mouse one. The read ends 1 residue shy of where the CDR3 ends; the end is completed using the germline J gene.

Per the germline V gene, CDR1 is GFQATS and CDR2 is STVNSAI. The CDR3 consists of 15 residues. Unmatched junction bases numbered 4, after V lost 0 bases and J lost 6 bases. The sequenced material came from sorted cells pooled from one or two spleens. The chain carries TRBV20 and TRBJ1-4, with 10 bases matching TRBD1. The TCR sequence derives from a pool of C57BL/6 mice in good health. The sequenced CDR3 bases are TGTGGTGCTAGGGAGGGACAGGGGAAGTACGAAAGATTATTT. The encoded protein is CGAREGQGKYERLF. In full, the CDR3 reads CGAREGQGKYERLFF.